This T cell receptor (beta chain) is drawn from a study of technical replicates of blood from a few donors. Method: immunoSEQ multiplex PCR; TCRdb's copy keeps in-frame clones and lacks some. The sample holds around 84,000 clones, just over 90% seen once. Germline V gene sequence: CDR1 SGHDN, CDR2 FVKESK. Germline trimming cut 2 bases from V and 0 bases from J; bases unmatched to any gene: 4. The CDR3 loop spans 15 amino acids. This clonotype originated in a human donor in good health. The sequenced sample was T cells isolated from PBMCs. This rearrangement joins TRBV14 to TRBJ2-7; 7 bases fit TRBD1. CDR3 sequence (DNA): TGTGCCAGCAGCCAATTGGGACAGAGCTCCTACGAGCAGTACTTC. Translated: CASSQLGQSSYEQYF.